This T cell receptor (beta chain) comes out of a study of cytotoxic CD8 clonotypes in ibrutinib-treated CLL. Study background: After treatment lasting a median about twelve months, range 6 to 36, response samples were collected. When averaged across all of the samples, the counts came to roughly 240,000 productive templates and about 95,000 productive rearrangements.

Method: immunoSEQ multiplex PCR; TCRdb's copy keeps in-frame clones and lacks some. The profile shows approximately 350,000 clones, 67% of them singletons. Notes on the study in general: Before falling back toward baseline at progression, clonality had risen at the time of ibrutinib response.

In its sample, this clone was seen a few times. The antigen remains undetermined. Germline CDR1 SGDLS, CDR2 YYNGEE. V lost 0 bases and J 5 bases, leaving 11 bases between the germline ends. The CDR3 is made up of 15 amino acids. J is TRBJ2-2 and V is TRBV9; the D gene is possibly TRBD2 (5 bases). The source material was PBMCs, sampled after 36 months of ibrutinib treatment. The TCR was taken from a human donor with chronic lymphocytic leukemia. The CDR3 DNA sequence: TGTGCCAGCAGCGTAGAAACTAGTTCTACCGGGGAGCTGTTTTTT. It is translated as CASSVETSSTGELFF.